This TCR beta chain was found in a study of T cells expressing NK-cell markers. Points from the study as a whole: In a handful of donors, dominant CD3+CD56+NKG2C+ clones formed roughly 1.0-7.5% of CD8+ cells.

A word on this clonotype: Its antigen is not known.

TCRdb re-called the 5' RACE reads and shows each CDR3 protein once, DNA omitted. This sample contains about 460,000 distinct CDR3 sequences. CDR3 length: 15 residues. The V gene is TRBV12-3 or TRBV12-4, the J gene TRBJ1-6; TCRdb outputs TRBD1, but without DNA this stays unchecked. The receptor was isolated from a woman in her forties or fifties in good health. Material: blood T cells: a sorted CD56 or NKG2C T cell subset, CD4+ or CD8+ T cells, or bulk PBMC T cells (not recorded which). CDR3 sequence: CASRDDGQGGPPLHF.